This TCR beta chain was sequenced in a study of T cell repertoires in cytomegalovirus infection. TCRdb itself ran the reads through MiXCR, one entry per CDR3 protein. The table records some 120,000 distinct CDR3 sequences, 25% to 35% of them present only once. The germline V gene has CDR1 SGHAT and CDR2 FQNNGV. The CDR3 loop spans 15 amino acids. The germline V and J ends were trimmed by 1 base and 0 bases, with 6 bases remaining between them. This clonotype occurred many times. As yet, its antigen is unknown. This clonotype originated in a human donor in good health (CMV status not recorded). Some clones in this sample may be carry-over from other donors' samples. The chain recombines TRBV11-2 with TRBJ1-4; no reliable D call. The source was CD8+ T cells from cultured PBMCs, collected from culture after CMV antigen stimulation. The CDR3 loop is CASSLGSTTNEKLFF. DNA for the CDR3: TGTGCCAGCAGCTTAGGATCTACAACTAATGAAAAACTGTTTTTT.